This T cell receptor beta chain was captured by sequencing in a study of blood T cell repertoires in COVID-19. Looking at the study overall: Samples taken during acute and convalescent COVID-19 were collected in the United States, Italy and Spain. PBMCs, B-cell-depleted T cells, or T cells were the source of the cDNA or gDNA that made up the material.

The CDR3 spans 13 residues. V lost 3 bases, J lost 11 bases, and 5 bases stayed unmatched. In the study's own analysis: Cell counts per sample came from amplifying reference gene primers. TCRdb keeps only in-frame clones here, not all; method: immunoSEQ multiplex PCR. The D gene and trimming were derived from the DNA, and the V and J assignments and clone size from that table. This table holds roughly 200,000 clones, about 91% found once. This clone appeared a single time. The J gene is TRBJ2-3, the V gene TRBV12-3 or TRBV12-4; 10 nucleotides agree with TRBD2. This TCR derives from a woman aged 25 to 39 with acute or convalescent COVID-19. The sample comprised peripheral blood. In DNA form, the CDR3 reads TGTGCCAGCAGTTTCGGTTTAGCGGGAGGGCAGTATTTT. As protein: CASSFGLAGGQYF.